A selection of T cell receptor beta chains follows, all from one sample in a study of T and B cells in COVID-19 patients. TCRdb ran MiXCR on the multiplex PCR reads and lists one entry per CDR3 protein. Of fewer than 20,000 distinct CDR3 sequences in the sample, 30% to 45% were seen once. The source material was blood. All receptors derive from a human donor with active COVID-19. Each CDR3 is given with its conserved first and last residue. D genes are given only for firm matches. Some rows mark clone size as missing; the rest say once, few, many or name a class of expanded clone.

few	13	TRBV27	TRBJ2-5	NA	CASSSVIQETQYF	TGTGCCAGCAGTTCTGTGATACAAGAGACCCAGTACTTC
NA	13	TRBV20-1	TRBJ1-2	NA	CSARDAARYGYTF	TGCAGTGCTAGAGATGCAGCGAGGTATGGCTACACCTTC
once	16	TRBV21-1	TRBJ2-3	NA	CASSPRDSLCTDTQYF	TGTGCCAGCAGCCCCCGGGACAGTCTTTGCACAGATACGCAGTATTTT
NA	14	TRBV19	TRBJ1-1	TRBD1	CASSITTGGPEAFF	TGTGCCAGTAGTATAACGACAGGGGGCCCTGAAGCTTTCTTT
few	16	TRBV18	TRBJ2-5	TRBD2	CASSPAGAGGKETQYF	TGTGCCAGCTCACCAGCAGGAGCGGGGGGAAAAGAGACCCAGTACTTC
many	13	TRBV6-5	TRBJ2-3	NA	CASSYTLTDTQYF	TGTGCCAGCAGTTACACCCTAACAGATACGCAGTATTTT
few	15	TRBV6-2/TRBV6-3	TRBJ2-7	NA	CASSYRPGRGYEQYF	TGTGCCAGCAGTTATCGACCTGGGCGCGGCTACGAGCAGTACTTC
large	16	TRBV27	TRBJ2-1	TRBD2	CASTKGGRSSYNEQFF	TGTGCCAGCACAAAGGGAGGGCGGAGCTCCTACAATGAGCAGTTCTTC
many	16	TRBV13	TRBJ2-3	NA	CASSDHLTVSADTQYF	TGTGCCAGCAGCGACCACCTGACAGTCTCCGCAGATACGCAGTATTTT
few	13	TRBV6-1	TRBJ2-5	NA	CASAWTLQETQYF	TGTGCCAGCGCCTGGACCTTACAAGAGACCCAGTACTTC
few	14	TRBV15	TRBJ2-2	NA	CATSRGGDTGELFF	TGTGCCACCAGCAGAGGAGGGGACACCGGGGAGCTGTTTTTT
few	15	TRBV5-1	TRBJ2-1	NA	CASSLGGASYNEQFF	TGCGCCAGCAGCTTGGGAGGGGCCTCCTACAATGAGCAGTTCTTC
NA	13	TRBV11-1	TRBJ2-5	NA	CASSLRIEETRYF	TGTGCCAGCAGCTTAAGGATTGAGGAGACCCGGTACTTC
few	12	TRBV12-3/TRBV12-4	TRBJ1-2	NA	CASSLLRYGYTF	TGTGCCAGCAGTTTACTTCGGTATGGCTACACCTTC
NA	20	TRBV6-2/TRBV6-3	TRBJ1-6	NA	CASSYSTGRDYRHSGSPLHF	TGTGCCAGCAGTTACTCGACGGGTCGGGACTACAGGCATTCGGGTTCACCCCTCCACTTT
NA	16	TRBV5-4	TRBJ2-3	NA	CASSLKGAGVKDTQYF	TGTGCCAGCAGCCTTAAAGGGGCAGGGGTAAAAGATACGCAGTATTTT
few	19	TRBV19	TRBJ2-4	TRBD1	CASSNGQVRVEVAKNIQYF	TGTGCCAGTAGTAACGGACAGGTCCGCGTGGAGGTAGCCAAAAACATTCAGTACTTC
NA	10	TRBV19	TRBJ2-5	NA	CASSIDPGSF	TGTGCCAGTAGTATAGACCCGGGTTCCTTC
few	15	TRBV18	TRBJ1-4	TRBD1	CASSSPGQGIEKLFF	TGTGCCAGCTCATCACCCGGACAGGGAATTGAAAAACTGTTTTTT
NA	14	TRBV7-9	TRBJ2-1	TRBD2	CASSQLAGNNEQFF	TGTGCCAGCAGCCAACTAGCGGGAAACAATGAGCAGTTCTTC
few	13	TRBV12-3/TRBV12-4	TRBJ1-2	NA	CASSQKSNYGYTF	TGTGCCAGCAGTCAGAAGTCTAACTATGGCTACACCTTC
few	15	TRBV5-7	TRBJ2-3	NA	CASSLAPHRTDTQYF	TGTGCCAGCAGCTTGGCCCCACACCGCACAGATACGCAGTATTTT
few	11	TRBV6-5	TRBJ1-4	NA	CASRRNEKLFF	TGTGCCAGCAGGCGAAATGAAAAACTGTTTTTT
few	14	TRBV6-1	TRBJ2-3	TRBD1	CASKWTGVTDTQYF	TGTGCCAGCAAATGGACAGGGGTCACAGATACGCAGTATTTT
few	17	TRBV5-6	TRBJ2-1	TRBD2	CASSRGVLAGGLSEQFF	TGTGCCAGCAGCCGGGGGGTTTTAGCGGGGGGGCTTAGTGAGCAGTTCTTC
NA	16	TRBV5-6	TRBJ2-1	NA	CASSLSAVVPYNEQFF	TGTGCCAGCAGCTTGTCGGCAGTGGTCCCCTACAATGAGCAGTTCTTC
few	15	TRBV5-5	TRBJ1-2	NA	CASIEGLPSVYGYTF	TGTGCCAGCATTGAGGGACTACCCTCAGTCTATGGCTACACCTTC
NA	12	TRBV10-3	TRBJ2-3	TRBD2	CGIGGGQSTQYF	TGTGGCATCGGGGGGGGGCAGTCAACGCAGTATTTT
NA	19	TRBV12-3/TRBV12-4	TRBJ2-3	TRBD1	CASSKRLTPDRGRTDTQYF	TGTGCCAGCAGTAAAAGACTCACACCCGACAGGGGGCGCACAGATACGCAGTATTTT
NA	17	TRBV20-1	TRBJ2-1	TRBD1	CRKDRGRTKSPYNEQFF	TGCAGAAAAGACAGGGGGCGCACGAAAAGTCCCTACAATGAGCAGTTCTTC
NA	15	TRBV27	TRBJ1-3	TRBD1	CARSLDRAPGNTIYF	TGTGCCAGAAGTTTAGACAGGGCACCTGGAAACACCATATATTTT
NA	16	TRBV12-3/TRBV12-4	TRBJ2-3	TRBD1	CASTDPGQGSTDTQYF	TGTGCCAGCACTGATCCGGGACAGGGAAGCACAGATACGCAGTATTTT
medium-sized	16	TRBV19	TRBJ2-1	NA	CASRRLQGIGHNEQFF	TGTGCCAGTAGGAGACTACAGGGAATCGGGCACAATGAGCAGTTCTTC
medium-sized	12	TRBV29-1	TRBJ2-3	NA	CSVRGAEDTQYF	TGCAGCGTTCGTGGGGCGGAAGATACGCAGTATTTT
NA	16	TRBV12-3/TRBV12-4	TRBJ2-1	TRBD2	CASAAKNWGGVNEQFF	TGTGCCAGCGCCGCTAAAAACTGGGGGGGGGTCAATGAGCAGTTCTTC
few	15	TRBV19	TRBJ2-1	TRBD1	CASSRTGVAYNEQFF	TGTGCCAGTAGCCGGACAGGGGTCGCCTACAATGAGCAGTTCTTC
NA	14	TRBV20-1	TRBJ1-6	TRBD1	CSARDDRGDSPLHF	TGCAGTGCTAGAGATGACAGGGGTGATTCACCCCTCCACTTT
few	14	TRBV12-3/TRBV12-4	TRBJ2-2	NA	CASSWGRDTGELFF	TGTGCCAGCAGTTGGGGGCGGGACACCGGGGAGCTGTTTTTT
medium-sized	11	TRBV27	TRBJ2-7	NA	CASSLGPEQYF	TGTGCCAGCAGTTTAGGGCCCGAGCAGTACTTC
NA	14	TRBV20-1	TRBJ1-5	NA	CSASWRPPDQPQHF	TGCAGTGCTAGTTGGCGACCACCAGATCAGCCCCAGCATTTT